Following are 14 T cell receptor beta chains from one sample sequenced in a study of cytomegalovirus exposure and HLA in healthy donors. It was with 60 Vbeta and 13 Jbeta primers that the PCR ran. This table comes from immunoSEQ multiplex PCR, and its TCRdb copy is limited to in-frame clones, with some not included. The data contain around 95,000 clones, 80% to 90% of them singletons. The specimen was PBMCs. The receptors were sampled from a man aged 25-40 years in good health and CMV-seropositive.

This rearrangement joins TRBV6-6 to TRBJ2-1; no definite D call. The CDR3 consists of 12 residues. Per germline, CDR1 MNHNY and CDR2 SVGAGI (reference sequence). V shed 5 bases and J shed 6 bases, with 8 bases lying between them. The CDR3 loop reads CASSGVSNEQFF. CDR3 DNA sequence: TGTGCCAGCAGTGGAGTATCCAATGAGCAGTTCTTC.

In DNA, the CDR3 is TGTGCCAGCAGCCACGCTAGGGCGGGAGGGCCACGCGAGCAGTACTTC. Protein product: CASSHARAGGPREQYF. The genes are TRBV7-2 and TRBJ2-7, with 9 nucleotides matching TRBD2. CDR1 and CDR2 from the germline V gene are SGHTA and FQGNSA. The V and J ends lost 5 bases and 6 bases, in that order; junction bases with no gene match: 14. The CDR3 has 16 residues. The entire variable domain, with the rest obtained from reference TRBV7-2 and TRBJ2-7, is as follows: GAGVSQSPSNKVTEKGKDVELRCDPISGHTALYWYRQSLGQGLEFLIYFQGNSAPDKSGLPSDRFSAERTGGSVSTLTIQRTQQEDSAVYLCASSHARAGGPREQYFGPGTRLTVT.

This sequence joins TRBV27 and TRBJ1-5; no definite D call. The CDR3 consists of 13 residues. CDR1 and CDR2 (germline): MNHEY, SMNVEV (reference sequence). V was trimmed by 10 bases and J by 3 bases, leaving 13 bases between them. The CDR3 here is CATVRVLNQPQHF. CDR3 nucleotide sequence: TGTGCCACCGTCCGGGTCCTCAATCAGCCCCAGCATTTT.

The V call is TRBV25-1, the J call TRBJ2-7; 15 nucleotides agree with TRBD2. Germline-derived CDR1 and CDR2 are MGHDK and SYGVNS. This CDR3 is 15 amino acids long. V gave up 5 bases and J gave up 4 bases; unmatched junction bases: 3. CDR3 nucleotide sequence: TGTGCCAGCAGTTTGGGACTAGCGGGAGGATACGAGCAGTACTTC. Encoded protein: CASSLGLAGGYEQYF.

The chain combines TRBV20-1 with TRBJ1-1; D remains unclear. CDR3 length: 10 amino acids. The ends were cut back, 2 bases at V and 11 bases at J, with 9 bases in the middle. The V gene's germline CDR1 is DFQATT and CDR2 SNEGSKA (reference sequence). CDR3 loop: CSARTAAAFF. The CDR3 bases are TGCAGTGCTAGAACGGCGGCTGCTTTCTTT.

Written as DNA, the CDR3 is TGTGCCAGCAGTTTAACCGGGACAGGGGTTAACGAGCAGTACTTC. The encoded protein is CASSLTGTGVNEQYF. This chain uses TRBV6-5 with TRBJ2-7; 10 bases fit TRBD1. Germline lookup yields CDR1 MNHEY and CDR2 SVGAGI. Trimming took 4 bases from V and 5 from J; bases not matched to a gene: 8. The length of the CDR3 is 15 residues.

The V and J genes are TRBV4-1 and TRBJ2-2; tentatively, D is TRBD2 (6 bases). This CDR3 has 16 amino acids. CDR1 and CDR2 from the germline V gene are MGHRA and YSYEKL. The V and J ends lost 1 base and 4 bases respectively, with 13 bases between them. The CDR3 loop is CASSQVRSGVTGELFF. The CDR3 nucleotides are TGCGCCAGCAGCCAAGTAAGATCGGGGGTCACCGGGGAGCTGTTTTTT.

The rearrangement joins TRBV29-1 to TRBJ2-6; D is possibly TRBD1 (6 bases). The CDR3 is 14 amino acids. Germline assignment: CDR1 SQVTM and CDR2 ANQGSEA. The ends were cut back, 5 bases at V and 0 bases at J, with 8 bases in the middle. The CDR3 protein is CSVSTGSGANVLTF. Written as DNA, the CDR3 is TGCAGCGTTTCGACAGGCTCTGGGGCCAACGTCCTGACTTTC.

A single count supports this clone. The rearrangement joins TRBV28 to TRBJ2-5, with D unclear. Looked up from germline, CDR1 is MDHEN and CDR2 is SYDVKM. The V and J ends lost 3 bases and 5 bases respectively, with 10 bases between them. CDR3 length: 13 amino acids. CDR3 DNA: TGTGCCAGCAGTTTTTTACTTCCCGAGACCCAGTACTTC. This encodes CASSFLLPETQYF.

This clone was found a few times. This rearrangement joins TRBV19 to TRBJ1-5; D might be TRBD1 (5 bases). The ends were cut back, 9 bases at V and 3 bases at J, with 12 bases in the middle. Germline CDR1 is LNHDA and CDR2 is SQIVND (reference sequence). The CDR3 has 13 amino acids. The CDR3 spells CASKQVPNQPQHF. Written as DNA, the CDR3 is TGTGCCAGCAAACAGGTCCCCAATCAGCCCCAGCATTTT.

The chain is built from TRBV7-8 and TRBJ1-5, with 8 positions matching TRBD1. Germline V gives CDR1 SGHVS, CDR2 FQNEAQ. The CDR3 runs 15 residues. V was pared by 3 bases and J by 7 bases, with 8 bases of the junction left unmatched. The DNA for the CDR3 is TGTGCCAGCAGCTTGGCCCCGGGACAGGCACAGCCCCAGCATTTT. Translating gives CASSLAPGQAQPQHF.

This clone was found once. The V and J genes are TRBV9 and TRBJ1-5; 7 nucleotides align to TRBD1. CDR1 is SGDLS, CDR2 YYNGEE, per germline. V was pared by 0 bases and J by 2 bases, with 2 bases of the junction left unmatched. The CDR3 contains 15 residues. The CDR3 region has the DNA TGTGCCAGCAGCGTAGGAACAGGGGGCAATCAGCCCCAGCATTTT. It translates to CASSVGTGGNQPQHF. Using reference TRBV9 and TRBJ1-5 for the parts outside the CDR3, the full variable domain is DSGVTQTPKHLITATGQRVTLRCSPRSGDLSVYWYQQSLDQGLQFLIQYYNGEERAKGNILERFSAQQFPDLHSELNLSSLELGDSALYFCASSVGTGGNQPQHFGDGTRLSIL.

The J gene is TRBJ2-2, the V gene TRBV11-2; 8 nucleotides agree with TRBD1. Trimming took 5 bases from V and 7 from J; bases not matched to a gene: 6. CDR1 SGHAT and CDR2 FQNNGV come from the germline V gene. The CDR3 is 14 residues long. CDR3 residues: CASSPQGAGGELFF. The CDR3 DNA sequence: TGTGCCAGCAGCCCCCAGGGGGCTGGCGGGGAGCTGTTTTTT.

The chain recombines TRBV7-7 with TRBJ2-1, with 7 positions matching TRBD2. V trimming: 1 base; J trimming: 5 bases; junction bases outside the gene matches: 5. The CDR3 contains 15 residues. Germline CDR1 is SSHAT and CDR2 is FNYEAQ (reference sequence). The CDR3 DNA follows: TGTGCCAGCAGCTTAGTAGCGGGCCAAAACAATGAGCAGTTCTTC. Residues: CASSLVAGQNNEQFF.